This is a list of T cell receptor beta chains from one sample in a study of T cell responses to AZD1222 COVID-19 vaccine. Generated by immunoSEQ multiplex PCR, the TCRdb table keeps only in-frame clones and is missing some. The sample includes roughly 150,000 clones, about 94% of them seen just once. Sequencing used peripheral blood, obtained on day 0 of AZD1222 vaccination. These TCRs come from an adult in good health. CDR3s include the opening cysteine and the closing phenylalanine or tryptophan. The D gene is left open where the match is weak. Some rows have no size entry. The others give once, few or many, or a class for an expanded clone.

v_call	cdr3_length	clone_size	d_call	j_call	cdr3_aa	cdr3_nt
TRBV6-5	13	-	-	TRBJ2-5	CASSPPGFETQYF	TGTGCCAGCAGTCCCCCGGGATTCGAGACCCAGTACTTC
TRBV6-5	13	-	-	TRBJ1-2	CASSPQGEHGYTF	TGTGCCAGCAGCCCCCAAGGGGAACATGGCTACACCTTC
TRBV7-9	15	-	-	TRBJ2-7	CASSLEIVGVYEQYF	TGTGCCAGCAGCTTAGAAATCGTAGGGGTTTACGAGCAGTACTTC
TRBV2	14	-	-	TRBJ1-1	CASSEVRANTEAFF	TGTGCCAGCAGTGAGGTGCGCGCGAACACTGAAGCTTTCTTT
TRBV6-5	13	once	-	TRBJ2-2	CASRSGYTGELFF	TGTGCCAGCAGGTCCGGATACACCGGGGAGCTGTTTTTT
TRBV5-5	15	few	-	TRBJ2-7	CASSLLGPSSYEQYF	TGTGCCAGCAGCTTGCTTGGGCCCAGCTCCTACGAGCAGTACTTC
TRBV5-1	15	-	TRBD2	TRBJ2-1	CASSSGTSGRVEQFF	TGCGCCAGCAGCTCAGGGACTAGCGGGAGGGTTGAGCAGTTCTTC
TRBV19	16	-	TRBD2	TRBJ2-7	CASSPQTSGDSYEQYF	TGTGCCAGTAGCCCACAGACTAGCGGGGATTCCTACGAGCAGTACTTC
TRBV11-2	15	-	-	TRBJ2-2	CASSFSESNTGELFF	TGTGCCAGCAGCTTCTCCGAGTCGAACACCGGGGAGCTGTTTTTT
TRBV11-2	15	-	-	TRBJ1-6	CASSLEGYSNSPLHF	TGTGCCAGCAGCTTAGAGGGGTATAGCAATTCACCCCTCCACTTT
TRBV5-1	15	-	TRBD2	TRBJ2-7	CASSLGTRGAYEQYF	TGCGCCAGCAGCTTGGGGACTAGAGGGGCCTACGAGCAGTACTTC
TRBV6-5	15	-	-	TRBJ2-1	CASSPSRDDYNEQFF	TGTGCCAGCAGTCCCTCCCGGGACGACTACAATGAGCAGTTCTTC
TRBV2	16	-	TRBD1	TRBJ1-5	CASRPDRVESNQPQHF	TGTGCCAGCAGGCCCGACAGGGTCGAGAGCAATCAGCCCCAGCATTTT
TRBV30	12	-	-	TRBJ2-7	CAWSPTGREQYF	TGTGCCTGGAGTCCGACAGGGAGGGAGCAGTACTTC
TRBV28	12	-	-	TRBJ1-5	CASSRNNQPQHF	TGTGCCAGCAGCCGGAACAATCAGCCCCAGCATTTT
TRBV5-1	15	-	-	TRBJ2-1	CASRHSREAVGEQFF	TGCGCCAGCAGGCACTCTAGAGAGGCCGTCGGTGAGCAGTTCTTC
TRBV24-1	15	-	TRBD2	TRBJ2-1	CATSAASGIYNEQFF	TGTGCCACCAGTGCGGCTAGCGGGATTTACAATGAGCAGTTCTTC
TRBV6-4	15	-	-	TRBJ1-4	CASSDSRGDAEKLFF	TGTGCCAGCAGTGACTCGAGGGGGGACGCTGAAAAACTGTTTTTT
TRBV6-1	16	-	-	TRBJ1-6	CASSEIMEQGDSPLHF	TGTGCCAGCAGTGAGATAATGGAACAGGGCGACTCACCCCTCCACTTT
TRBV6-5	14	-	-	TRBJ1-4	CASGGTPRNEKLFF	TGTGCCAGCGGGGGGACACCACGCAATGAAAAACTGTTTTTT
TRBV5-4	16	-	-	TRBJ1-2	CASSLAPGPRNYGYTF	TGTGCCAGCAGCTTGGCCCCGGGGCCCCGGAACTATGGCTACACCTTC
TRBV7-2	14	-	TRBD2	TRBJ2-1	CASSFLAGDNEQFF	TGTGCCAGCAGCTTTCTAGCGGGGGACAATGAGCAGTTCTTC
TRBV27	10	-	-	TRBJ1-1	CASRDTEAFF	TGTGCCAGCAGGGACACTGAAGCTTTCTTT
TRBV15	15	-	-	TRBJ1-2	CATSRGGRAEYGYTF	TGTGCCACCAGCAGAGGAGGCAGGGCGGAGTATGGCTACACCTTC
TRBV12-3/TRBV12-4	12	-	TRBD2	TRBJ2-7	CASSLGEGEQYF	TGTGCCAGCAGTTTAGGGGAGGGCGAGCAGTACTTC
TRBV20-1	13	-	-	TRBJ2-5	CSASQHRGETQYF	TGCAGTGCTAGTCAACACCGTGGGGAGACCCAGTACTTC
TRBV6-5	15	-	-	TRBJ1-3	CASRRPGDSGNTIYF	TGTGCCAGCAGACGTCCTGGGGACTCTGGAAACACCATATATTTT
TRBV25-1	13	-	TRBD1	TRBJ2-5	CASRAETGVTQYF	TGTGCCAGCAGAGCAGAGACAGGGGTGACCCAGTACTTC
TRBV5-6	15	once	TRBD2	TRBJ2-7	CASSLRREGSYEQYF	TGTGCCAGCAGCTTGCGGCGGGAGGGGTCCTACGAGCAGTACTTC
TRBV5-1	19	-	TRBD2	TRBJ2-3	CASSLPTSGRAGERDTQYF	TGCGCCAGCAGCTTGCCGACTAGCGGGAGGGCCGGGGAGAGAGATACGCAGTATTTT
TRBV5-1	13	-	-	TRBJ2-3	CASSLEATDTQYF	TGCGCCAGCAGCTTGGAGGCCACAGATACGCAGTATTTT
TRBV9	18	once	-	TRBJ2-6	CASSVGGELRSGANVLTF	TGTGCCAGCAGCGTAGGGGGCGAGCTACGCTCTGGGGCCAACGTCCTGACTTTC
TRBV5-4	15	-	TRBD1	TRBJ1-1	CASRTGARGHDEAFF	TGTGCCAGCAGAACGGGGGCCAGGGGGCACGATGAAGCTTTCTTT
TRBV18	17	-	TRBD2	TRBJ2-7	CASSPPRTSGTWYEQYF	TGTGCCAGCTCACCACCCCGGACTAGCGGGACGTGGTACGAGCAGTACTTC
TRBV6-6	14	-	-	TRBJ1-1	CASSYPGRGTEAFF	TGTGCCAGCAGTTACCCGGGCCGGGGGACTGAAGCTTTCTTT
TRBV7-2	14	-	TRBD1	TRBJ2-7	CASSTDRGKYEQYF	TGTGCCAGCAGCACGGACAGGGGGAAGTACGAGCAGTACTTC
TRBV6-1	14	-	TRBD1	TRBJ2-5	CASSEMDREKTQYF	TGTGCCAGCAGTGAAATGGACAGGGAAAAGACCCAGTACTTC
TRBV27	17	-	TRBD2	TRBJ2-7	CASSPRTSGGGLYEQYF	TGTGCCAGCAGTCCGCGGACTAGCGGGGGTGGTCTCTACGAGCAGTACTTC
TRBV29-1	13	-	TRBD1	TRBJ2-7	CSVSWTGTYEQYF	TGCAGCGTCTCTTGGACAGGGACCTACGAGCAGTACTTC
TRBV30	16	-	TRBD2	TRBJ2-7	CAWSKGPSGREYEQYF	TGTGCCTGGAGTAAGGGCCCTAGCGGGAGGGAATACGAGCAGTACTTC
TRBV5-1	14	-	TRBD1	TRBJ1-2	CASTRTGKSYGYTF	TGCGCCAGCACCAGGACAGGGAAGTCCTATGGCTACACCTTC
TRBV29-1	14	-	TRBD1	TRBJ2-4	CSVEEPGQVDIQYF	TGCAGCGTTGAAGAGCCGGGACAGGTAGACATTCAGTACTTC